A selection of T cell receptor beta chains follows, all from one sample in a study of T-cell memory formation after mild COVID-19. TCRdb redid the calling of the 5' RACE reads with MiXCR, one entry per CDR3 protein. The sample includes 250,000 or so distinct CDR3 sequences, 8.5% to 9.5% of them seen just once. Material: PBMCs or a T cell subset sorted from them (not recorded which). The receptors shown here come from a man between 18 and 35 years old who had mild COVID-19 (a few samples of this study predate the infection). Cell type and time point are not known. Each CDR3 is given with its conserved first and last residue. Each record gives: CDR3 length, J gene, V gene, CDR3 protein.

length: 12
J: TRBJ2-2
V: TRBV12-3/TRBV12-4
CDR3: CASGGDTGELFF

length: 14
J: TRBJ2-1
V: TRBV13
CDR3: CASSSETGTDEQFF

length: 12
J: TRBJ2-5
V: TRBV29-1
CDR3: CSVGTGVETQYF

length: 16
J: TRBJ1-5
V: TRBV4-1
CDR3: CASRRFQGALEQPQHF

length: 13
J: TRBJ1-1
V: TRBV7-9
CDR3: CASSRRDINEAFF

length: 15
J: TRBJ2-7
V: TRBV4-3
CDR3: CASSQGVTRSYEQYF

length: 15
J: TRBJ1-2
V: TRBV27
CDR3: CASSLSLRGTYGYTF

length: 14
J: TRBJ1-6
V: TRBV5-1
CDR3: CASSTGTGDSPLHF

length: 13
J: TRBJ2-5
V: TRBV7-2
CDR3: CASSSRTLETQYF

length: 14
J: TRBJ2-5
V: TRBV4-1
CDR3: CASSPSWASGPQYF

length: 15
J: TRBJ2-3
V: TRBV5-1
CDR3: CASSIQGRGTDTQYF

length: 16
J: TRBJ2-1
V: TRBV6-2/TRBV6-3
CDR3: CASILRRGGAYNEQFF

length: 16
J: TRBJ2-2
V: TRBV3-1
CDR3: CASSRRSPPNTGELFF

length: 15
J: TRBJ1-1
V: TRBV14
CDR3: CASSRLQGLNTEAFF

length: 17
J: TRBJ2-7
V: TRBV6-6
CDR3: CASSYSSSGLATYEQYF

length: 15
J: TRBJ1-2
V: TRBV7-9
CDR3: CASSMIQGASEGYTF

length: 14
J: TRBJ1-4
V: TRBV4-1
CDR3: CASSPRDIDEKLFF